The 24 T cell receptor beta chains in this list originate from one sample, sequenced in a study of shared clonotypes between healthy human individuals. TCRdb's copy holds only in-frame clones and misses some; the assay was immunoSEQ multiplex PCR. This sample carries 950,000 to 1,300,000 clones, around 75% of them seen once, and the ten largest clones take over 1.3%. The sample comprised memory CD4+ T cells sorted from blood. Subset meaning: CD45RA-negative fraction. The receptors derive from a man aged 18 to 29 in good health.

The V call is TRBV2, the J call TRBJ2-1; 12 bases agree with TRBD2. CDR3 length equals 14 residues. Germline trimming cut 6 bases from V and 6 bases from J; bases unmatched to any gene: 3. Germline V lookup: CDR1 SNHLY, CDR2 FYNNEI. The CDR3, as DNA: TGTGCCAGCAGCCAACTAGCGGGGGGCAATGAGCAGTTCTTC. Amino acid sequence: CASSQLAGGNEQFF.

This chain uses TRBV15 with TRBJ2-3; 10 positions agree with TRBD2. J was trimmed by 5 bases and V by 3 bases; bases with no gene match: 8. The CDR3 loop spans 16 amino acids. Germline CDR1 reads LNHNV; CDR2 reads YYDKDF (reference sequence). CDR3 coding DNA: TGTGCCACCAGCAGGGGGGAGGCTAGCGGGAGAGATACGCAGTATTTT. This encodes CATSRGEASGRDTQYF.

The chain has TRBV6-6 and TRBJ1-2; maybe TRBD1 (5 bases). The germline gives CDR1 MNHNY, CDR2 SVGAGI (reference sequence). The V gene lost 6 bases and the J gene lost 2 bases, with 7 bases spanning the gap. The CDR3 consists of 12 residues. CDR3 region: CASRDNNYGYTF. The CDR3, as DNA: TGTGCCAGCAGGGACAACAACTATGGCTACACCTTC.

The V gene is TRBV6-1, the J gene TRBJ1-3; D not certain. The CDR3 is made up of 16 amino acids. Trimming shortened V by 4 bases and J by 0 bases, and 13 bases separated the two germline ends. Germline CDR1 is MNHNS and CDR2 is SASEGT. The CDR3 protein is CASSGTRMSSGNTIYF. The CDR3 DNA reads as TGTGCCAGCAGTGGAACACGGATGTCCTCTGGAAACACCATATATTTT.

This chain links TRBV6-5 with TRBJ1-2, with D possibly being TRBD1 (5 bases). The CDR3 covers 13 residues. The germline V gene encodes CDR1 MNHEY and CDR2 SVGAGI. The germline V and J ends were trimmed by 3 bases and 8 bases, with 13 bases remaining between them. CDR3 coding DNA: TGTGCCAGCAGTTATGGTGTTCAGGGCGGCTACACCTTC. It translates to CASSYGVQGGYTF.

This sequence joins TRBV7-2 and TRBJ2-2, with D uncertain. The CDR3 runs 12 residues. The ends were cut back, 5 bases at V and 6 bases at J, with 7 bases in the middle. CDR1 SGHTA and CDR2 FQGNSA come from the germline V gene. This chain's CDR3 is CASSPIAGELFF. CDR3 DNA: TGTGCCAGCAGCCCCATAGCCGGGGAGCTGTTTTTT.

V is TRBV19 and J is TRBJ2-1, with 9 positions matching TRBD2. Germline V gives CDR1 LNHDA, CDR2 SQIVND (reference sequence). The CDR3 runs 15 residues. V was pared by 6 bases and J by 1 base, with 4 bases of the junction left unmatched. Here the CDR3 DNA reads TGTGCCAGTAGAACTAGCGGGTTATCCTACAATGAGCAGTTCTTC. Translated: CASRTSGLSYNEQFF.

The rearrangement links TRBV27 to TRBJ1-2; no firm D call. Germline lookup yields CDR1 MNHEY and CDR2 SMNVEV (reference sequence). CDR3 length equals 13 residues. The V and J ends lost 6 bases and 0 bases respectively, with 8 bases between them. The CDR3 DNA reads as TGTGCCAGCAGCCGGGGATCTAACTATGGCTACACCTTC. This translates into CASSRGSNYGYTF.

The V gene is TRBV6-6, the J gene TRBJ2-7, with D tentatively TRBD2 (5 bases). Germline loops: CDR1 MNHNY, CDR2 SVGAGI (reference sequence). Trimming removed 8 bases from V and 0 bases from J, with 14 bases in between. The CDR3 is 14 residues long. CDR3 sequence: CASSPRAPSYEQYF. Here the CDR3 DNA reads TGTGCCAGCTCCCCGAGGGCCCCCTCCTACGAGCAGTACTTC.

This sequence joins TRBV5-1 and TRBJ2-4; the D gene could be TRBD1 or TRBD2 (5 bases each). Germline lookup yields CDR1 SGHRS and CDR2 YFSETQ. The length of the CDR3 is 16 residues. V lost 6 bases, J lost 9 bases, and 25 bases lay in between. CDR3 protein: CASTSLPGPRGGIQYF. The DNA of the CDR3 is TGCGCCAGCACCTCCTTACCGGGACCCAGAGGAGGCATTCAGTACTTC. Using reference TRBV5-1 and TRBJ2-4 for the parts outside the CDR3, the full variable domain is KAGVTQTPRYLIKTRGQQVTLSCSPISGHRSVSWYQQTPGQGLQFLFEYFSETQRNKGNFPGRFSGRQFSNSRSEMNVSTLELGDSALYLCASTSLPGPRGGIQYFGAGTRLSVL.

The chain is built from TRBV5-4 and TRBJ2-1; D possibly corresponds to TRBD2 (5 bases). Per germline, CDR1 SGHNT and CDR2 YYREEE (reference sequence). V lost 4 bases and J 15 bases, leaving 17 bases between the germline ends. The CDR3 contains 12 residues. The CDR3 DNA follows: TGTGCCAGCAGCAAGACTAATGGCCTCCGGTTCTTC. It encodes CASSKTNGLRFF.

This rearrangement joins TRBV6-5 to TRBJ2-7, with D unresolved. V was trimmed by 2 bases and J by 0 bases, leaving 11 bases between them. CDR1 is MNHEY and CDR2 is SVGAGI in the germline V gene. The CDR3 has 15 amino acids. This chain's CDR3 is CASSYGWQASYEQYF. CDR3 sequence (DNA): TGTGCCAGCAGTTACGGTTGGCAAGCCTCCTACGAGCAGTACTTC.

This clone was picked up a small number of times. The chain has TRBV21-1 and TRBJ2-1; no check of the table's D call, TRBD2, against the DNA was made. TRBV21-1 is a listed pseudogene. The CDR3 length is 11 residues. DNA for the CDR3: TGTGCCAGCAGCAAAGGGAGGGAGCAGTTCTTC. Translation gives CASSKGREQFF.

Ten or more counts support this clone. This chain uses TRBV27 with TRBJ1-2; D remains ambiguous. CDR1 MNHEY and CDR2 SMNVEV come from the germline V gene (reference sequence). The CDR3 runs 13 residues. V shed 5 bases and J shed 7 bases, with 14 bases lying between them. CDR3 region: CASSPSLGFGYTF. The CDR3 nucleotides read TGTGCCAGCAGTCCCTCTCTAGGGTTTGGCTACACCTTC.

The chain joins TRBV7-9 to TRBJ2-5; the D call may be TRBD1 or TRBD2 (5 bases each). The V and J ends lost 5 bases and 5 bases respectively, with 12 bases between them. The CDR3 loop spans 13 amino acids. Germline lookup yields CDR1 SEHNR and CDR2 FQNEAQ (reference sequence). As DNA, the CDR3 is TGTGCCAGCAGCGACCTCGGGGCGGAGACCCAGTACTTC. Protein product: CASSDLGAETQYF.

The table lists this clone with a few counts. This chain connects TRBV19 to TRBJ2-5; 8 positions agree with TRBD2. The CDR3 is 15 residues long. Per germline, CDR1 LNHDA and CDR2 SQIVND (reference sequence). V shed 6 bases and J 4 bases; nucleotides not matched to a gene: 10. CDR3 loop: CASSQSGSRSETQYF. Here the CDR3 DNA reads TGTGCCAGTAGCCAAAGCGGGAGCCGGTCAGAGACCCAGTACTTC. Full variable domain (outside the CDR3, taken from reference TRBV19 and TRBJ2-5): DGGITQSPKYLFRKEGQNVTLSCEQNLNHDAMYWYRQDPGQGLRLIYYSQIVNDFQKGDIAEGYSVSREKKESFPLTVTSAQKNPTAFYLCASSQSGSRSETQYFGPGTRLLVL.

This chain connects TRBV9 to TRBJ1-2, with D uncertain. There are 12 residues in the CDR3. Germline values: CDR1 SGDLS, CDR2 YYNGEE. The V and J ends lost 0 bases and 5 bases respectively, with 5 bases between them. CDR3 coding DNA: TGTGCCAGCAGCGTAGAGGATTATGGCTACACCTTC. As protein: CASSVEDYGYTF.

V is TRBV28 and J is TRBJ2-5, with D perhaps given as TRBD1 or TRBD2 (5 bases each). CDR3 length equals 12 residues. Trimming stripped 8 bases from V and 1 base from J, with 8 bases between. From germline, CDR1 is MDHEN and CDR2 SYDVKM. The DNA for the CDR3 is TGTGCCAGCCAGAGGGGCCAAGAGACCCAGTACTTC. This gives the protein CASQRGQETQYF.

The V gene is TRBV11-2, the J gene TRBJ1-5, with D possibly TRBD1 on 6 matching bases. The CDR3 is 13 residues long. V shed 9 bases and J shed 6 bases, with 15 bases lying between them. Germline loops: CDR1 SGHAT, CDR2 FQNNGV. CDR3 in DNA: TGTGCCAGTGGTACAGGGCGGGGTCAGCCCCAGCATTTT. Translated: CASGTGRGQPQHF.

The chain is built from TRBV5-1 and TRBJ2-6; 8 nucleotides agree with TRBD1. The CDR3 totals 20 residues. Looked up from germline, CDR1 is SGHRS and CDR2 is YFSETQ. J gave up 0 bases and V 2 bases, and 13 bases lay outside the gene matches. As DNA, the CDR3 is TGCGCCAGCAGCTTTTCCGGACAGGGTGCTCACCTCTCTGGGGCCAACGTCCTGACTTTC. Protein sequence: CASSFSGQGAHLSGANVLTF.

This clone was recorded at least ten times. The chain is built from TRBV4-1 and TRBJ1-6; 8 positions match TRBD1. The CDR3 is 20 amino acids. The V gene's germline CDR1 is MGHRA and CDR2 YSYEKL. Germline trimming cut 1 base from V and 6 bases from J; bases unmatched to any gene: 17. The CDR3 reads CASSQGIFGLQGASNSPLHF. CDR3 nucleotide sequence: TGCGCCAGCAGCCAAGGGATTTTTGGTTTGCAGGGGGCCAGTAATTCACCCCTCCACTTT.

The gene calls are TRBV6-5 and TRBJ1-4; a possible D gene is TRBD1 (6 bases). This CDR3 comprises 14 residues. The germline V gene has CDR1 MNHEY and CDR2 SVGAGI. V lost 0 bases and J lost 10, with 12 bases in between. The CDR3 region has the DNA TGTGCCAGCAGTTACTCGCCGGACAGTGGAAAACTGTTTTTT. This translates into CASSYSPDSGKLFF.

This clone has only one observation. The chain combines TRBV5-1 with TRBJ1-3; no reliable D call. Trimming removed 6 bases from V and 0 bases from J, with 10 bases in between. The germline V gene has CDR1 SGHRS and CDR2 YFSETQ. The CDR3 runs to 14 residues. The CDR3: CASTDGSSGNTIYF. The DNA for the CDR3 is TGCGCCAGCACAGACGGGAGCTCTGGAAACACCATATATTTT.

This clone was recorded many times. V and J are TRBV6-1 and TRBJ2-5; tentative D call: TRBD1 (6 bases). Germline CDR1 and CDR2: MNHNS and SASEGT. The CDR3 length is 13 residues. The ends were cut back, 7 bases at V and 0 bases at J, with 9 bases in the middle. In DNA form, the CDR3 reads TGTGCCAGCAAACGGGACAACCAAGAGACCCAGTACTTC. This sequence encodes CASKRDNQETQYF.